This entry lists 3 T cell receptor beta chains sequenced from one sample in a study of blood T cells in healthy people across ages. It was with a sample-barcoded 5' primer and a J-beta primer mix that a second PCR of roughly 7 to 12 cycles was run. TCRdb reanalysed the 5' RACE reads using MiXCR and keeps one entry per CDR3 protein. This table has about 1.4 million distinct CDR3 sequences, 55% to 75% appearing once. Material: blood. All receptors come from a young man in good health.

V is TRBV6-5 and J is TRBJ2-4; 12 bases match TRBD2. The end of the DNA aligns better with TRBJ2-5, so the J call may be wrong. This CDR3 is 16 amino acids long. CDR1 is MNHEY and CDR2 is SVGAGI in the germline V gene. The CDR3 reads CASSWTSGTLQETQYF. DNA of the CDR3: TGTGCCAGCAGTTGGACTAGCGGGACCCTCCAAGAGACCCAGTACTTC.

The chain couples TRBV7-9 to TRBJ2-4, with 13 bases identical to TRBD2. The CDR3 runs to 16 residues. With V trimmed by 3 bases and J by 8 bases, 7 bases remained unmatched. Germline values: CDR1 SEHNR, CDR2 FQNEAQ (reference sequence). The CDR3: CASSLTSGGPGYIQYF. CDR3 in DNA: TGTGCCAGCAGCTTGACTAGCGGGGGGCCGGGTTACATTCAGTACTTC.

With respect to this clonotype: The junction departs from the called germline gene at one end, perhaps through a read error. The chain couples TRBV3-1 to TRBJ2-7; TRBD2 matches 12 bases. The CDR3 length is 15 residues. Germline V CDR1 and CDR2: LGHDT, YNNKEL (reference sequence). The CDR3 DNA follows: TGTGCCAGCAGCTTCCGACTAGCGGGAGACGCCGAGCAGTACTTT. Protein product: CASSFRLAGDAEQYF.